This record concerns one TCR beta chain sequence. CDR3 size: 15 residues. Trimming removed 4 bases from V and 3 bases from J, with 14 bases in between. CDR1 and CDR2 from the germline V gene are SGHVS and FNYEAQ. This sample is part of a study of blood T cell repertoires in COVID-19. Sequencing was performed with immunoSEQ multiplex PCR; in TCRdb, only in-frame clones are kept and a portion is missing. Seen here are 140,000 to 150,000 clones, 86% observed once, and the top ten hold about 4.4%. This clonotype originated in a man in his fifties who had recovered from COVID-19. The chain uses TRBV7-6 and TRBJ2-3; the D gene is possibly TRBD2 (5 bases). Sequencing was done on a sample of PBMCs or T cells enriched from blood (not recorded which). CDR3 DNA: TGTGCCAGCAGCTCTCGCGGCTCGGGGACAGATACGCAGTATTTT. Translating it yields CASSSRGSGTDTQYF.